A single sample gave rise to the 23 T cell receptor beta chains below, sequenced in a study of blood T cell repertoires in COVID-19. Data came from immunoSEQ multiplex PCR; TCRdb stores just in-frame clones and leaves some out. The profile shows fewer than 250,000 clones, approximately 88% of them singletons. The specimen was PBMCs or T cells enriched from blood (not recorded which). Every receptor here comes from a woman aged 25 to 39 with acute COVID-19.

J is TRBJ2-7 and V is TRBV19; 8 bases align to TRBD1. Germline trimming cut 4 bases from V and 0 bases from J; bases unmatched to any gene: 2. Germline-derived CDR1 and CDR2 are LNHDA and SQIVND (reference sequence). This CDR3 has 14 residues. The CDR3 protein is CASSTGQGSYEQYF. In nucleotides, the CDR3 is TGTGCCAGTAGTACCGGACAGGGCTCCTACGAGCAGTACTTC.

The chain recombines TRBV27 with TRBJ2-1, with a possible D match to TRBD2 (5 bases). The germline V and J ends were trimmed by 8 bases and 3 bases, with 20 bases remaining between them. The CDR3 has 16 amino acids. The germline V gene has CDR1 MNHEY and CDR2 SMNVEV (reference sequence). This chain's CDR3 is CASPCGERGSYNEQFF. DNA for the CDR3: TGTGCCAGCCCCTGTGGGGAACGGGGTAGCTACAATGAGCAGTTCTTC.

The V gene is TRBV19, the J gene TRBJ1-2; unclear D gene. CDR1 is LNHDA, CDR2 SQIVND, per germline (reference sequence). CDR3 size: 15 residues. The V end lost 5 bases, the J end lost 0 bases, and 13 bases lay between the germline ends. The chain's CDR3 is CASSPDWRANYGYTF. Here the CDR3 DNA reads TGTGCCAGTAGTCCTGACTGGAGAGCTAACTATGGCTACACCTTC.

The gene calls are TRBV7-2 and TRBJ2-3; 7 bases line up with TRBD1. V gave up 5 bases and J gave up 0 bases; unmatched junction bases: 2. Germline loops: CDR1 SGHTA, CDR2 FQGNSA. The CDR3 covers 14 residues. The CDR3 DNA reads TGTGCCAGCAGCCTGGGACAGAGCACAGATACGCAGTATTTT. Amino acids: CASSLGQSTDTQYF.

This clone appeared a few times. The chain uses TRBV2 and TRBJ1-4; TRBD1 aligns across 8 bases. CDR3 length equals 13 residues. Trimming cost V 7 bases and J 8 bases; bases outside gene matches: 6. CDR1 SNHLY and CDR2 FYNNEI come from the germline V gene. CDR3 region: CASKTGENEKLFF. CDR3 nucleotides: TGTGCCAGCAAGACAGGGGAAAACGAAAAACTGTTTTTT.

This chain links TRBV11-2 with TRBJ2-7; D may be TRBD2 (5 bases). Trimming cost V 1 base and J 0 bases, with 13 bases left between them. CDR3 length: 16 residues. Germline CDR1 is SGHAT and CDR2 is FQNNGV. The CDR3 is CASSLGEIALSYEQYF. The DNA of the CDR3 is TGTGCCAGCAGCTTAGGGGAGATTGCCCTCTCCTACGAGCAGTACTTC.

The chain combines TRBV6-4 with TRBJ1-5; D is undetermined. The CDR3 extends over 13 amino acids. Germline-derived CDR1 and CDR2 are MRHNA and SNTAGT. V was cut by 3 bases and J by 11 bases, with 14 bases left in between. For the CDR3, the DNA is TGTGCCAGCAGTGAAAATACGGCCGGGACCCAGCATTTT. Protein: CASSENTAGTQHF.

The J gene is TRBJ1-1, the V gene TRBV15, with D possibly being TRBD1 (5 bases). The V gene lost 6 bases and the J gene lost 3 bases, with 23 bases spanning the gap. The germline CDR1 and CDR2 sequences are LNHNV and YYDKDF (reference sequence). This CDR3 has 17 residues. DNA of the CDR3: TGTGCCACCAGTCCCCCCGGAGGTGAGTGGGGGGACACTGAAGCTTTCTTT. It is translated as CATSPPGGEWGDTEAFF.

The chain employs TRBV18 and TRBJ1-2; unclear D gene. The CDR3 has 11 residues. V was trimmed by 3 bases and J by 8 bases, leaving 7 bases between them. Germline CDR1 and CDR2: KGHSH and LQKENI. The CDR3 DNA is TGTGCCAGCTCACCGAGAGAGGGCTACACCTTC. It codes for CASSPREGYTF.

The rearrangement links TRBV4-1 to TRBJ2-5, with D perhaps matching TRBD2 (5 bases). V was shortened by 0 bases and J by 5 bases, with 10 bases between the two germline ends. CDR3 size: 14 residues. Germline assignment: CDR1 MGHRA and CDR2 YSYEKL. The CDR3 DNA reads as TGCGCCAGCAGCCAAGACTATGGGGAGGAGACCCAGTACTTC. Translation gives CASSQDYGEETQYF.

The rearrangement joins TRBV11-2 to TRBJ1-2; D is ambiguous. V was clipped by 2 bases and J by 6 bases, with 13 bases between them. The germline V gene encodes CDR1 SGHAT and CDR2 FQNNGV. The CDR3 runs 14 residues. The CDR3 loop reads CASSLINRRNGYTF. CDR3 nucleotides: TGTGCCAGCAGCTTAATTAACAGAAGGAATGGCTACACCTTC.

The V call is TRBV7-9, the J call TRBJ1-6; 9 bases are a match to TRBD1. Germline assignment: CDR1 SEHNR and CDR2 FQNEAQ (reference sequence). This CDR3 is built from 17 residues. J was trimmed by 11 bases and V by 2 bases; bases with no gene match: 13. The CDR3 region has the DNA TGTGCCAGCAGCTTACCCTCGGGGACAGGGTCACTTCCACCCCTCCACTTT. Amino acids: CASSLPSGTGSLPPLHF.

This chain connects TRBV5-1 to TRBJ1-6; TRBD1 matches at 10 bases. J lost 9 bases, V lost 0 bases, and 12 bases had no gene match. Germline assignment: CDR1 SGHRS and CDR2 YFSETQ. This CDR3 is built from 18 residues. CDR3 sequence (DNA): TGCGCCAGCAGCTTGGGTGACAGGGGGCCCAGGTGGGGTTCACCCCTCCACTTT. This gives the protein CASSLGDRGPRWGSPLHF. The variable domain in full, completed from reference TRBV5-1 and TRBJ1-6, reads KAGVTQTPRYLIKTRGQQVTLSCSPISGHRSVSWYQQTPGQGLQFLFEYFSETQRNKGNFPGRFSGRQFSNSRSEMNVSTLELGDSALYLCASSLGDRGPRWGSPLHFGNGTRLTVT.

This rearrangement joins TRBV19 to TRBJ2-2; 8 nucleotides align to TRBD1. Germline-derived CDR1 and CDR2 are LNHDA and SQIVND (reference sequence). This CDR3 contains 15 residues. V shed 4 bases, J shed 4 bases, and the junction held 5 bases outside the gene matches. CDR3 amino acids: CASSREQGVTGELFF. DNA of the CDR3: TGTGCCAGTAGTAGGGAACAGGGGGTCACCGGGGAGCTGTTTTTT.

This clone was counted a single time. The CDR3: CASSSIWDTQETQYF. In DNA form, the CDR3 reads TGTGCCAGCAGCTCAATATGGGACACCCAAGAGACCCAGTACTTC. The rearrangement links TRBV11-3 to TRBJ2-5, with a weak D call TRBD1 (6 bases). The length of the CDR3 is 15 residues. V lost 4 bases and J lost 1, with 13 bases in between. Germline V gene sequence: CDR1 SGHNT, CDR2 YENEEA.

The chain uses TRBV7-9 and TRBJ1-5, with a possible D match to TRBD1 (6 bases). V gave up 1 base and J gave up 7 bases, with 11 bases separating them. Germline V gene sequence: CDR1 SEHNR, CDR2 FQNEAQ (reference sequence). This CDR3 region has 14 residues. For the CDR3, the DNA is TGTGCCAGCAGCTTAGGCGGGGGCGGCCAGCCCCAGCATTTT. It translates to CASSLGGGGQPQHF.

The V call is TRBV7-2, the J call TRBJ1-3; D might be TRBD1 (5 bases). Germline lookup yields CDR1 SGHTA and CDR2 FQGNSA. The CDR3 extends over 15 amino acids. The V and J ends lost 4 bases and 4 bases respectively, with 14 bases between them. Written as DNA, the CDR3 is TGTGCCAGCAGCTCCCGGGGGTTCGCGGGAAACACCATATATTTT. This gives the protein CASSSRGFAGNTIYF.

V gene TRBV11-2 combines with J gene TRBJ1-6; no clear D. Looked up from germline, CDR1 is SGHAT and CDR2 is FQNNGV. The CDR3 is 15 residues long. Trimming took off 2 bases at V and 1 base at J, with 6 bases between the two ends. The CDR3 bases are TGTGCCAGCAGCTTATTGGCTTCCTATAATTCACCCCTCCACTTT. Its protein is CASSLLASYNSPLHF.

This clone was detected a few times. V and J are TRBV5-5 and TRBJ2-1, with TRBD1 identical over 8 bases. The CDR3 is 15 residues long. Germline-derived CDR1 and CDR2 are SGHKS and YYEKEE (reference sequence). V gave up 4 bases and J gave up 3 bases; unmatched junction bases: 6. For the CDR3, the DNA is TGTGCCAGCAGCCCCCGGACAGGGAACTACAATGAGCAGTTCTTC. Translating gives CASSPRTGNYNEQFF.

The chain uses TRBV9 and TRBJ1-2; weak D call: TRBD1 (5 bases). Germline lookup yields CDR1 SGDLS and CDR2 YYNGEE. The CDR3 length is 13 residues. V lost 0 bases, J lost 6 bases, and 9 bases lay in between. The CDR3 DNA reads as TGTGCCAGCAGCGTAGAGGGCAGGGATGGCTACACCTTC. It translates to CASSVEGRDGYTF.

The CDR3 spells CASSSPQGRNEKLFF. As DNA, the CDR3 is TGTGCCAGCAGCTCCCCGCAGGGAAGAAATGAAAAACTGTTTTTT. This chain links TRBV7-8 with TRBJ1-4; D is perhaps TRBD1 (5 bases). Trimming cost V 4 bases and J 5 bases, with 14 bases left between them. Germline CDR1 is SGHVS and CDR2 is FQNEAQ. The CDR3 is made up of 15 amino acids. Full variable domain (missing parts from reference TRBV7-8 and TRBJ1-4): GAGVSQSPRYKVAKRGQDVALRCDPISGHVSLFWYQQALGQGPEFLTYFQNEAQLDKSGLPSDRFFAERPEGSVSTLKIQRTQQEDSAVYLCASSSPQGRNEKLFFGSGTQLSVL.

This chain connects TRBV4-3 to TRBJ2-5, with 8 bases aligning to TRBD2. This CDR3 spans 14 amino acids. CDR1 and CDR2 from the germline V gene are LGHNA and YSLEER. J lost 5 bases, V lost 3 bases, and 5 bases had no gene match. Here the CDR3 DNA reads TGCGCCAGCAGCCACGCGGGGGGAGGTGAGACCCAGTACTTC. Translating it yields CASSHAGGGETQYF.

This chain joins TRBV7-2 and TRBJ1-1; D is undetermined. Germline CDR1 SGHTA, CDR2 FQGNSA. Trimming took 0 bases from V and 1 from J, leaving 6 bases between them. This CDR3 comprises 14 residues. As DNA, the CDR3 is TGTGCCAGCAGCTTAGCCAATAGGAACACTGAAGCTTTCTTT. This codes for CASSLANRNTEAFF.